A single sample is the source of the 4 T cell receptor beta chains below, sequenced in a study of cytomegalovirus exposure and HLA in healthy donors. PCR employed 60 Vbeta and 13 Jbeta primers. Assay: immunoSEQ multiplex PCR; the TCRdb copy retains only in-frame clones and omits some. The repertoire holds 81,000 or so clones, with more than 70% as singletons. Specimen: PBMCs. The source of these receptors is a man in his fifties or sixties in good health and CMV-seronegative.

This chain connects TRBV6-1 to TRBJ1-1; the D gene is possibly TRBD1 (6 bases). V was pared by 1 base and J by 1 base, with 7 bases between. Germline loops: CDR1 MNHNS, CDR2 SASEGT. The CDR3 has 14 residues. This chain's CDR3 is CASSEGDTNTEAFF. The CDR3 nucleotides are TGTGCCAGCAGTGAAGGGGACACGAACACTGAAGCTTTCTTT.

The chain couples TRBV21-1 to TRBJ2-5; the table calls TRBD2, which could not be checked here. TRBV21-1 is shown as a pseudogene. The CDR3 has 17 amino acids. CDR3 sequence reads: CASSLEAASWGRETQYF. Here the CDR3 DNA reads TGTGCCAGCAGCCTAGAGGCGGCTAGCTGGGGGAGGGAGACCCAGTACTTC.

The chain joins TRBV6-1 to TRBJ1-5, with a possible D match to TRBD1 (6 bases). The CDR3 spans 17 residues. The germline V and J ends were trimmed by 2 bases and 7 bases, with 21 bases remaining between them. The germline V gene encodes CDR1 MNHNS and CDR2 SASEGT. This CDR3 reads CASSEWGGLPPNQPQHF. The CDR3 region has the DNA TGTGCCAGCAGTGAATGGGGGGGCCTACCCCCCAACCAGCCCCAGCATTTT.

The V call is TRBV10-3, the J call TRBJ1-5; D call uncertain. Trimming left V 2 bases short and J 6 bases short, with 14 bases between. The germline V gene encodes CDR1 ENHRY and CDR2 SYGVKD. The CDR3 is made up of 15 amino acids. Here the CDR3 reads CAISEAVEGGQPQHF. CDR3 DNA: TGTGCCATCAGTGAGGCGGTCGAGGGTGGTCAGCCCCAGCATTTT.